The 9 T cell receptor beta chains below were found in one sample sequenced in a study of cytomegalovirus exposure and HLA in healthy donors (dated by TCRdb to 2017 to 2019). The library was produced with the immunoSEQ multiplex PCR assay. For the multiplex PCR, a mixture combining 60 forward primers for TCR Vbeta segments and 13 reverse primers for TCR Jbeta segments was used. TCRdb took over this immuneACCESS table, retaining in-frame rearrangements with V and J assigned. Such tables are incomplete; in checked studies, under half of the missing clones stem from an unresolved V gene, and the remainder is unexplained. The sample table shows about 300,000 clones, and 86% are seen once. Of the sample, less than 4.5% is held by the ten largest clones. Specimen: PBMCs. The receptors were gathered from a man aged 35-49 years in good health and CMV-seropositive.

The rearrangement links TRBV20-1 to TRBJ2-1; TRBD2 might be the D (6 bases). This CDR3 region has 11 residues. V was shortened by 3 bases and J by 12 bases, with 12 bases between the two germline ends. CDR1 is DFQATT and CDR2 is SNEGSKA in the germline V gene (reference sequence). CDR3 sequence reads: CSARIGSGQFF. CDR3 nucleotides: TGCAGTGCTAGGATCGGGAGTGGGCAGTTCTTC.

As for this clone: The junction departs from the called germline gene at one end, perhaps through a read error. The V call is TRBV2, the J call TRBJ2-1; D is unclear. There are 12 residues in the CDR3. The germline CDR1 and CDR2 sequences are SNHLY and FYNNEI. The CDR3 here is CASSQANNEQFF. The CDR3 nucleotides are TGTGCCAGCAGTCAAGCCAACAATGAGCAGTTCTTC.

This clone turned up a few times. V is TRBV27 and J is TRBJ1-2, with 9 nucleotides matching TRBD1. From germline, CDR1 is MNHEY and CDR2 SMNVEV (reference sequence). With V trimmed by 8 bases and J by 8 bases, 12 bases remained unmatched. The CDR3 is 14 residues long. The CDR3 loop reads CASRPTGGARGYTF. In DNA form, the CDR3 reads TGTGCCAGCCGACCAACAGGGGGCGCTCGGGGCTACACCTTC.

The V call is TRBV19, the J call TRBJ1-2, with TRBD1 matching over 7 bases. CDR1 LNHDA and CDR2 SQIVND come from the germline V gene (reference sequence). After removal of 6 bases from V and 6 bases from J, the junction contained 4 bases not matched to a gene. This CDR3 region has 12 residues. Here the CDR3 DNA reads TGTGCCAGTAGCCTCGGACAGGATGGCTACACCTTC. This gives the protein CASSLGQDGYTF.

The chain links TRBV29-1 to TRBJ2-1; 9 nucleotides align to TRBD2. CDR3 length: 14 amino acids. The V and J ends lost 7 bases and 4 bases, in that order; junction bases with no gene match: 8. Germline V gene data show CDR1 as SQVTM and CDR2 as ANQGSEA. CDR3 bases: TGCAGCGCTGCAGCGGGAGGACGGTACAATGAGCAGTTCTTC. It codes for CSAAAGGRYNEQFF.

V and J are TRBV7-8 and TRBJ2-5; D uncertain. The DNA end lines up better with TRBJ2-7; the J call may be wrong. CDR3 length equals 12 residues. Germline lookup yields CDR1 SGHVS and CDR2 FQNEAQ. The CDR3 nucleotides read TGTGCCAGCAGCTTAGCCGACAACGAGCAGTACTTC. Its translation: CASSLADNEQYF.

This clone was seen only once. The chain couples TRBV5-1 to TRBJ1-1; 10 bases match TRBD1. CDR3 size: 14 residues. Germline trimming cut 0 bases from V and 7 bases from J; bases unmatched to any gene: 3. Germline V gives CDR1 SGHRS, CDR2 YFSETQ. The DNA of the CDR3 is TGCGCCAGCAGCTTGGTTGGACAGGGGGTTGAAGCTTTCTTT. It codes for CASSLVGQGVEAFF.

The rearrangement links TRBV21-1 to TRBJ2-3; the DNA was not used to check the table's D call, TRBD2. TRBV21-1 is a pseudogene. The CDR3 spans 18 residues. The CDR3 sequence: CASSQGGLAESSTDTQYF. CDR3 DNA sequence: TGTGCCAGCAGCCAGGGGGGACTAGCGGAGTCTAGCACAGATACGCAGTATTTT.

This chain links TRBV5-5 with TRBJ2-6, with 8 nucleotides matching TRBD1. The germline V gene has CDR1 SGHKS and CDR2 YYEKEE (reference sequence). The CDR3 spans 17 residues. V gave up 5 bases and J gave up 0 bases; unmatched junction bases: 7. CDR3 in amino acids: CASRGGQGNSGANVLTF. The CDR3 region has the DNA TGTGCCAGCAGGGGCGGACAGGGTAACTCTGGGGCCAACGTCCTGACTTTC. Looking up the rest from reference TRBV5-5 and TRBJ2-6 gives the full variable domain: DAGVTQSPTHLIKTRGQQVTLRCSPISGHKSVSWYQQVLGQGPQFIFQYYEKEERGRGNFPDRFSARQFPNYSSELNVNALLLGDSALYLCASRGGQGNSGANVLTFGAGSRLTVL.